The 17 T cell receptor beta chains below come from one sample, sequenced in a study of a mutant IDH1 vaccine in newly diagnosed glioma. Antigen specificity for these receptors is unknown. Time point defined: week 5, during vaccination. Doses consisted of 300 ug of mutant IDH1 20-mer peptide each, paired with topical imiquimod. The repertoire was sequenced with immunoSEQ multiplex PCR; TCRdb's copy has only in-frame clones and lacks some. The sample lists 30,000 to 35,000 clones; around 58% were seen once. The starting material was PBMCs, obtained from a glioma patient whose treatment included an IDH1 peptide vaccine. These receptors were taken from a woman aged 18-29 years with glioma.

The rearrangement joins TRBV5-1 to TRBJ2-7; maybe TRBD1 (7 bases). The germline V and J ends were trimmed by 2 bases and 7 bases, with 13 bases remaining between them. Germline lookup yields CDR1 SGHRS and CDR2 YFSETQ. This CDR3 has 13 residues. The CDR3 reads CASSFAGQSEQYF. As DNA, the CDR3 is TGCGCCAGCAGCTTTGCGGGACAGTCTGAGCAGTACTTC. The full variable domain, completed using reference TRBV5-1 and TRBJ2-7, is KAGVTQTPRYLIKTRGQQVTLSCSPISGHRSVSWYQQTPGQGLQFLFEYFSETQRNKGNFPGRFSGRQFSNSRSEMNVSTLELGDSALYLCASSFAGQSEQYFGPGTRLTVT.

This clone was counted a few times. This rearrangement joins TRBV2 to TRBJ1-1, with D possibly being TRBD1 (5 bases). Trimming took off 9 bases at V and 3 bases at J, with 11 bases between the two ends. The CDR3 totals 12 residues. Germline loops: CDR1 SNHLY, CDR2 FYNNEI. CDR3 nucleotide sequence: TGTGCCAGACAGGCGGGGGACACTGAAGCTTTCTTT. Translating it yields CARQAGDTEAFF.

The V gene is TRBV6-1, the J gene TRBJ1-1; D gene ambiguous. The CDR3 extends over 13 amino acids. The V end was cut by 7 bases, the J end by 1 base, with 10 bases between. CDR1 is MNHNS and CDR2 is SASEGT in the germline V gene. The CDR3 region has the DNA TGTGCCAGCAATGTGAATTCGAACACTGAAGCTTTCTTT. Its translation is CASNVNSNTEAFF.

The chain has TRBV18 and TRBJ1-2; 7 bases line up with TRBD1. V shed 1 base and J 8 bases; nucleotides not matched to a gene: 4. In germline, CDR1 is KGHSH, CDR2 LQKENI. The CDR3 has 13 residues. The CDR3 region is CASSPRQGDGYTF. In nucleotides, the CDR3 is TGTGCCAGCTCACCACGGCAGGGGGACGGCTACACCTTC.

The gene calls are TRBV27 and TRBJ1-2, with 7 bases aligning to TRBD1. The CDR3 covers 18 residues. Germline V CDR1 and CDR2: MNHEY, SMNVEV (reference sequence). V was clipped by 5 bases and J by 3 bases; unmatched bases: 18. The CDR3 sequence: CASSPSDREGGADYGYTF. CDR3 DNA sequence: TGTGCCAGCAGTCCCTCCGACAGGGAGGGGGGGGCAGACTATGGCTACACCTTC.

This clone appeared once. The J gene is TRBJ1-3, the V gene TRBV5-6; tentative D call: TRBD1 (5 bases). V dropped 4 bases and J dropped 0 bases, with 14 bases sitting between them. In germline, CDR1 is SGHDT, CDR2 YYEEEE. The CDR3 extends over 16 amino acids. CDR3 sequence: CASSGLGGGSGNTIYF. As DNA, the CDR3 is TGTGCCAGCAGCGGGCTGGGGGGGGGCTCTGGAAACACCATATATTTT. Drawing the rest from reference TRBV5-6 and TRBJ1-3, the complete variable domain is DAGVTQSPTHLIKTRGQQVTLRCSPKSGHDTVSWYQQALGQGPQFIFQYYEEEERQRGNFPDRFSGHQFPNYSSELNVNALLLGDSALYLCASSGLGGGSGNTIYFGEGSWLTVV.

The chain recombines TRBV7-2 with TRBJ2-2, with D perhaps matching TRBD1 or TRBD2 (5 bases each). Germline V gives CDR1 SGHTA, CDR2 FQGNSA. The V and J ends lost 5 bases and 6 bases respectively, with 13 bases between them. The CDR3 spans 14 residues. The CDR3 reads CASSITGTSGELFF. Here the CDR3 DNA reads TGTGCCAGCAGCATTACCGGGACCTCCGGGGAGCTGTTTTTT.

The chain is built from TRBV5-1 and TRBJ2-1; 11 nucleotides line up with TRBD1. The CDR3 totals 15 residues. Germline CDR1 SGHRS, CDR2 YFSETQ. J gave up 9 bases and V 4 bases, and 9 bases lay outside the gene matches. The CDR3 loop is CASSLGQGAPGEQFF. Here the CDR3 DNA reads TGCGCCAGCAGCCTCGGACAGGGGGCGCCGGGTGAGCAGTTCTTC.

This rearrangement joins TRBV6-1 to TRBJ1-1; 9 bases map to TRBD1. This CDR3 is 15 amino acids long. V was clipped by 7 bases and J by 5 bases; unmatched bases: 11. From germline, CDR1 is MNHNS and CDR2 SASEGT. CDR3 DNA: TGTGCCAGCACACTCCCGGGACAGGGTGGAACTGAAGCTTTCTTT. It yields the protein CASTLPGQGGTEAFF.

This clone was found a few times. The chain combines TRBV19 with TRBJ2-3; TRBD1 is a possible D gene (5 bases). This CDR3 is 14 amino acids long. Germline V CDR1 and CDR2: LNHDA, SQIVND (reference sequence). Trimming took 3 bases from V and 4 from J, leaving 11 bases between them. In nucleotides, the CDR3 is TGTGCCAGTAGTATGGGCGCAGGGTCAGATACGCAGTATTTT. Amino acid sequence: CASSMGAGSDTQYF.

V usage is TRBV27 and J usage is TRBJ2-1; no firm D call. V was cut by 0 bases and J by 2 bases, with 2 bases left in between. This CDR3 is 13 amino acids long. The germline gives CDR1 MNHEY, CDR2 SMNVEV (reference sequence). In DNA form, the CDR3 reads TGTGCCAGCAGTTTATCGACCTACAATGAGCAGTTCTTC. The encoded protein is CASSLSTYNEQFF.

The chain couples TRBV6-1 to TRBJ1-4; no firm D call. The CDR3 runs 12 residues. Trimming took off 6 bases at V and 8 bases at J, with 10 bases between the two ends. Germline-derived CDR1 and CDR2 are MNHNS and SASEGT. CDR3 residues: CASRPLGEKLFF. The CDR3 bases are TGTGCCAGCAGGCCCCTCGGGGAAAAACTGTTTTTT.

J is TRBJ2-3 and V is TRBV6-1; D unclear. The ends were cut back, 4 bases at V and 6 bases at J, with 8 bases in the middle. The germline V gene encodes CDR1 MNHNS and CDR2 SASEGT. This CDR3 is built from 12 residues. CDR3: CASSVSPDTQYF. CDR3 sequence (DNA): TGTGCCAGCAGTGTGTCCCCGGATACGCAGTATTTT.

This clone was counted a few times. The chain combines TRBV6-1 with TRBJ1-2; D unclear. Germline V gives CDR1 MNHNS, CDR2 SASEGT. This CDR3 comprises 14 residues. V dropped 3 bases and J dropped 4 bases, with 12 bases sitting between them. CDR3 region: CASSEMGGLYGYTF. In DNA form, the CDR3 reads TGTGCCAGCAGTGAGATGGGCGGCCTCTATGGCTACACCTTC.

This clone was detected a few times. The chain has TRBV5-4 and TRBJ2-7, with D possibly called TRBD1 or TRBD2 (6 bases each). This CDR3 is built from 14 residues. V was pared by 2 bases and J by 1 base, with 10 bases between. From germline, CDR1 is SGHNT and CDR2 YYREEE (reference sequence). CDR3 DNA: TGTGCCAGCAGCTTCAGGGGAGGTTCCTACGAGCAGTACTTC. Its translation is CASSFRGGSYEQYF.

The chain joins TRBV18 to TRBJ1-5, with D unclear. The V and J ends lost 6 bases and 7 bases respectively, with 10 bases between them. The CDR3 has 12 amino acids. The germline CDR1 and CDR2 sequences are KGHSH and LQKENI. The CDR3 spells CASSANGQPQHF. CDR3 nucleotide sequence: TGTGCCAGCTCCGCGAACGGACAGCCCCAGCATTTT.

The chain recombines TRBV4-1 with TRBJ1-5; D may be TRBD1 (5 bases). Trimming took off 0 bases at V and 7 bases at J, with 13 bases between the two ends. The CDR3 runs 15 residues. Germline V lookup: CDR1 MGHRA, CDR2 YSYEKL. The CDR3 DNA sequence: TGCGCCAGCAGCCAAGATGGGGGGGGGAGGCAGCCCCAGCATTTT. Translation: CASSQDGGGRQPQHF.